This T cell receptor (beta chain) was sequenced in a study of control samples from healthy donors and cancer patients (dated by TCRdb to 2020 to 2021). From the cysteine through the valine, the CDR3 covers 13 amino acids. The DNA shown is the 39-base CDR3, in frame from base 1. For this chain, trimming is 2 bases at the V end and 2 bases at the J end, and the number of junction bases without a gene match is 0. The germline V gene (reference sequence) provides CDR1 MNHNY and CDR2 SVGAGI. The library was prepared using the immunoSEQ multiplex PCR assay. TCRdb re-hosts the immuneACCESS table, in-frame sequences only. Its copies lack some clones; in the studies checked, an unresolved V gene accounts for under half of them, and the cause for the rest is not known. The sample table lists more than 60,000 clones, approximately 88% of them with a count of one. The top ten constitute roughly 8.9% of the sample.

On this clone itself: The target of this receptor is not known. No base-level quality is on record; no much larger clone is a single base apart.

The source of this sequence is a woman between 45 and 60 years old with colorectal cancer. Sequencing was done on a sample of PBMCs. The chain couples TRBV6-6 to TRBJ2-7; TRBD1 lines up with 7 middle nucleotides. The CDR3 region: CASSYQGAYEQYV. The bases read TGTGCCAGCAGTTACCAGGGGGCCTACGAGCAGTACGTC.